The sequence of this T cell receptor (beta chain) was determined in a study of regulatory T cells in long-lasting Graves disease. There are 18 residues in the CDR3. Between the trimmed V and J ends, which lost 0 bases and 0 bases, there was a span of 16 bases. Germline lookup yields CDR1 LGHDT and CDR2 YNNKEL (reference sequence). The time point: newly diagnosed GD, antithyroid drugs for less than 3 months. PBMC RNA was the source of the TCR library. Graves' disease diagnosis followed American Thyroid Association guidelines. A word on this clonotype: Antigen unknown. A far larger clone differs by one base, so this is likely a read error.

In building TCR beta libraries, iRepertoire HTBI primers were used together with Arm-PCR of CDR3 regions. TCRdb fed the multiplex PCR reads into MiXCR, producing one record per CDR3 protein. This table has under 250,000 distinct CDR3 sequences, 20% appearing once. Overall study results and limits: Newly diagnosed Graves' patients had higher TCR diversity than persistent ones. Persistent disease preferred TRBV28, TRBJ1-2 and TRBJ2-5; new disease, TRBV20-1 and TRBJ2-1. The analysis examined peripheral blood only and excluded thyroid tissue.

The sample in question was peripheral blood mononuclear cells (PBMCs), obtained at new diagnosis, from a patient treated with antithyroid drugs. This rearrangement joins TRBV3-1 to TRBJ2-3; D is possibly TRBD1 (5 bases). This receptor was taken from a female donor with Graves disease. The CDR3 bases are TGTGCCAGCAGCCAAGAACGGGCAGGGAACCCTAGCACAGATACGCAGTATTTT. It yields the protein CASSQERAGNPSTDTQYF.